The 11 T cell receptor beta chains reported below all come from one sample, sequenced in a study of PD-L1 blockade in urothelial cancer. Using immunoSEQ multiplex PCR, the repertoire was profiled, and TCRdb retains in-frame clones only, with some absent. Of about 56,000 clones listed, 85% are singletons. Time point specified: pretreatment peripheral blood. Material: PBMCs, obtained around atezolizumab (anti-PD-L1) treatment. The receptor source for this set is a man aged 70 or older with urothelial cancer.

This rearrangement joins TRBV9 to TRBJ2-1, with 7 positions matching TRBD2. This CDR3 is 15 amino acids long. The V segment lost 0 bases and the J segment 6 bases; nucleotides outside the gene matches: 6. CDR1 is SGDLS and CDR2 is YYNGEE in the germline V gene. This chain's CDR3 is CASSVVAGVGNEQFF. CDR3 nucleotide sequence: TGTGCCAGCAGCGTAGTTGCGGGAGTTGGCAATGAGCAGTTCTTC.

The CDR3 loop reads CASSSTGFGQETQYF. In DNA, the CDR3 is TGTGCCAGCAGCTCTACAGGGTTCGGCCAAGAGACCCAGTACTTC. The J gene is TRBJ2-5, the V gene TRBV27; TRBD1 might be the D (6 bases). Germline values: CDR1 MNHEY, CDR2 SMNVEV (reference sequence). CDR3 size: 15 residues. The V and J ends lost 6 bases and 1 base respectively, with 15 bases between them.

In DNA form, the CDR3 reads TGTGCCAGCAGCGTAGAGGGCAGGGCGGGGGGCTACACCTTC. Amino acids: CASSVEGRAGGYTF. The chain is built from TRBV9 and TRBJ1-2; TRBD1 is a possible D gene (5 bases). Between the trimmed V and J ends, which lost 0 bases and 8 bases, there was a span of 14 bases. Germline V gene lookup returns CDR1 SGDLS and CDR2 YYNGEE. The CDR3 is 14 residues long.

At least ten counts were recorded for this clone. J is TRBJ2-3 and V is TRBV10-2, with D possibly TRBD1 on 6 matching bases. Trimming removed 9 bases from V and 14 bases from J, with 21 bases in between. Germline V gene sequence: CDR1 WSHSY, CDR2 SAAADI. The CDR3 loop spans 12 amino acids. The CDR3: CASTGRHRYAYF. CDR3 nucleotides: TGCGCCAGTACAGGGAGACACAGATACGCGTATTTT.

V usage is TRBV7-3 and J usage is TRBJ2-3, with 12 bases lining up with TRBD2. The germline CDR1 and CDR2 sequences are SGHTA and FQGTGA. V dropped 3 bases and J dropped 5; count of bases not matched to a gene: 3. The CDR3 is made up of 15 amino acids. CDR3 sequence reads: CASSLTSGSLDTQYF. CDR3 DNA sequence: TGTGCCAGCAGCTTGACTAGCGGGAGTTTAGATACGCAGTATTTT.

The chain recombines TRBV19 with TRBJ1-5; possibly TRBD1 for D (5 bases). This CDR3 has 17 amino acids. V dropped 4 bases and J dropped 3 bases, with 19 bases sitting between them. The germline V gene has CDR1 LNHDA and CDR2 SQIVND (reference sequence). The CDR3 is CASSTRTRGGFNQPQHF. CDR3 coding DNA: TGTGCCAGTAGTACAAGGACAAGGGGAGGGTTCAATCAGCCCCAGCATTTT.

The chain combines TRBV7-3 with TRBJ1-1; no clear D gene. The germline V gene has CDR1 SGHTA and CDR2 FQGTGA. The CDR3 runs 13 residues. V was cut by 6 bases and J by 4 bases, with 12 bases left in between. As DNA, the CDR3 is TGTGCCAGCAGACTGAGGGTCGGCACTGAAGCTTTCTTT. Its translation is CASRLRVGTEAFF. The full variable domain, with the rest looked up from reference TRBV7-3 and TRBJ1-1, is GAGVSQTPSNKVTEKGKYVELRCDPISGHTALYWYRQSLGQGPEFLIYFQGTGAADDSGLPNDRFFAVRPEGSVSTLKIQRTERGDSAVYLCASRLRVGTEAFFGQGTRLTVV.

The V and J genes are TRBV28 and TRBJ1-5; no reliable D call. Germline CDR1 reads MDHEN; CDR2 reads SYDVKM. V dropped 3 bases and J dropped 7 bases, with 7 bases sitting between them. The CDR3 runs 12 residues. This CDR3 reads CASSFGSQPQHF. Written as DNA, the CDR3 is TGTGCCAGCAGTTTTGGGAGCCAGCCCCAGCATTTT.

By share, this clone ranks as hyperexpanded. The chain recombines TRBV9 with TRBJ2-1; 7 bases match TRBD1. CDR1 is SGDLS and CDR2 is YYNGEE in the germline V gene. J gave up 0 bases and V 4 bases, and 4 bases lay outside the gene matches. The CDR3 length is 15 residues. Written as DNA, the CDR3 is TGTGCCAGCAGCCTTAGGGACAGCTCCTACAATGAGCAGTTCTTC. Protein product: CASSLRDSSYNEQFF.

This clone was recorded only once. The rearrangement joins TRBV5-1 to TRBJ2-2, with TRBD1 matching over 8 bases. Germline CDR1 is SGHRS and CDR2 is YFSETQ. The CDR3 runs to 15 residues. The ends lost 4 bases at V and 3 bases at J; junction bases unmatched: 5. Written as DNA, the CDR3 is TGCGCCAGCAGCCCGGGACAGGAGCACACCGGGGAGCTGTTTTTT. Protein: CASSPGQEHTGELFF.

The CDR3 bases are TGCGCCAGCAGCTTGGAAGGTAGCTCCACCCACGAGCAGTACTTC. Its translation: CASSLEGSSTHEQYF. The V and J genes are TRBV5-1 and TRBJ2-7; D call uncertain. Germline values: CDR1 SGHRS, CDR2 YFSETQ. The CDR3 length is 15 residues. V shed 0 bases and J shed 5 bases, with 15 bases lying between them. Supplemented by reference TRBV5-1 and TRBJ2-7, the full variable domain reads KAGVTQTPRYLIKTRGQQVTLSCSPISGHRSVSWYQQTPGQGLQFLFEYFSETQRNKGNFPGRFSGRQFSNSRSEMNVSTLELGDSALYLCASSLEGSSTHEQYFGPGTRLTVT.